Following are 32 T cell receptor beta chains from one sample sequenced in a study of cytomegalovirus exposure and HLA in healthy donors. Researchers ran the PCR with 60 Vbeta and 13 Jbeta primers. Only in-frame clones appear in the TCRdb table, and some are missing; sequencing was by immunoSEQ multiplex PCR. Here the sample spans around 100,000 clones, 75% to 85% being singletons. Sequencing input: PBMCs. These receptors were taken from a female donor in good health and CMV-seropositive.

The chain links TRBV11-2 to TRBJ2-5; 8 bases align to TRBD1. This CDR3 comprises 14 residues. With V trimmed by 6 bases and J by 5 bases, 8 bases remained unmatched. CDR1 and CDR2 from the germline V gene are SGHAT and FQNNGV. In DNA form, the CDR3 reads TGTGCCAGCAGGAAGTCAGGGGGCGGTGAGACCCAGTACTTC. As protein: CASRKSGGGETQYF. The full variable domain, its missing parts supplied by reference TRBV11-2 and TRBJ2-5, is EAGVAQSPRYKIIEKRQSVAFWCNPISGHATLYWYQQILGQGPKLLIQFQNNGVVDDSQLPKDRFSAERLKGVDSTLKIQPAKLEDSAVYLCASRKSGGGETQYFGPGTRLLVL.

This chain joins TRBV9 and TRBJ1-4; no reliable D call. Per germline, CDR1 SGDLS and CDR2 YYNGEE. This CDR3 region has 15 residues. Trimming removed 4 bases at V and 3 bases at J, with 13 bases between. The CDR3 bases are TGTGCCAGCAGCCCTACAGCCAACTCTAATGAAAAACTGTTTTTT. This gives the protein CASSPTANSNEKLFF.

The V gene is TRBV7-9, the J gene TRBJ2-7; TRBD2 might be the D (7 bases). Per germline, CDR1 SEHNR and CDR2 FQNEAQ (reference sequence). CDR3 length: 13 residues. V lost 8 bases to trimming and J lost 3 bases, with 14 bases between them. CDR3 nucleotides: TGTGCCAGCGCTGCGGGGGCGAACTACGAGCAGTACTTC. It encodes CASAAGANYEQYF.

Of note for this clone: The same CDR3 arises from other DNA sequences in this sample as well. The rearrangement links TRBV5-1 to TRBJ1-4; TRBD1 matches at 7 bases. Germline V gives CDR1 SGHRS, CDR2 YFSETQ. The CDR3 length is 14 residues. The trim removed 0 bases at V and 8 bases at J, leaving 4 bases unmatched. CDR3 sequence: CASSLDRGGEKLFF. DNA of the CDR3: TGCGCCAGCAGCTTGGACAGGGGAGGAGAAAAACTGTTTTTT.

In its sample, this clone was seen once. The chain links TRBV7-2 to TRBJ2-3; the D gene is possibly TRBD2 (6 bases). V was shortened by 5 bases and J by 4 bases, with 19 bases between the two germline ends. This CDR3 region has 16 residues. Germline V gene lookup returns CDR1 SGHTA and CDR2 FQGNSA. The CDR3 is CASSPSAGGRADTQYF. CDR3 DNA: TGTGCCAGCAGCCCCTCCGCCGGGGGTAGGGCAGATACGCAGTATTTT.

The CDR3 protein is CASSQRTGTYYNEQFF. The DNA for the CDR3 is TGTGCCAGCAGCCAGCGCACCGGGACTTACTACAATGAGCAGTTCTTC. The V gene is TRBV7-2, the J gene TRBJ2-1; possibly TRBD2 for D (6 bases). The length of the CDR3 is 16 residues. The germline CDR1 and CDR2 sequences are SGHTA and FQGNSA. V was clipped by 5 bases and J by 3 bases, with 17 bases between them.

The chain has TRBV14 and TRBJ2-2, with 8 positions matching TRBD1. V shed 6 bases and J 1 base; nucleotides not matched to a gene: 4. Germline values: CDR1 SGHDN, CDR2 FVKESK. The CDR3 totals 15 residues. The CDR3 reads CASRGQGLNTGELFF. CDR3 DNA sequence: TGTGCCAGCAGAGGACAGGGATTGAACACCGGGGAGCTGTTTTTT. Based on the CDR3 plus reference TRBV14 and TRBJ2-2, the full variable domain is EAGVTQFPSHSVIEKGQTVTLRCDPISGHDNLYWYRRVMGKEIKFLLHFVKESKQDESGMPNNRFLAERTGGTYSTLKVQPAELEDSGVYFCASRGQGLNTGELFFGEGSRLTVL.

The chain recombines TRBV11-2 with TRBJ1-4; perhaps TRBD1 as D (6 bases). Germline CDR1 is SGHAT and CDR2 is FQNNGV. The CDR3 consists of 15 residues. Deletions cut 5 bases from V and 4 bases from J, with 14 bases between. CDR3 nucleotide sequence: TGTGCCAGCAGCCCCCGGACAGTTATTAATGAAAAACTGTTTTTT. Translation: CASSPRTVINEKLFF.

This clone was counted only a few times. The chain has TRBV28 and TRBJ1-1; possibly TRBD1 for D (5 bases). The CDR3 is made up of 15 amino acids. CDR1 and CDR2 from the germline V gene are MDHEN and SYDVKM. The V end was cut by 0 bases, the J end by 0 bases, with 8 bases between. CDR3 in DNA: TGTGCCAGCAGTTTATGGTCCAGGGTGAACACTGAAGCTTTCTTT. It yields the protein CASSLWSRVNTEAFF.

The rearrangement joins TRBV9 to TRBJ1-4, with unresolved D. Trimming shortened V by 4 bases and J by 3 bases, and 4 bases separated the two germline ends. This CDR3 comprises 12 residues. Germline values: CDR1 SGDLS, CDR2 YYNGEE. The CDR3 DNA sequence: TGTGCCAGCAGCCGTCCTAATGAAAAACTGTTTTTT. Translated: CASSRPNEKLFF.

This chain joins TRBV14 and TRBJ2-1, with D unresolved. V was pared by 1 base and J by 7 bases, with 2 bases between. Germline assignment: CDR1 SGHDN and CDR2 FVKESK. CDR3 length: 11 residues. The CDR3, as DNA: TGTGCCAGCAGCCAAGCGAATGAGCAGTTCTTC. Amino acid sequence: CASSQANEQFF.

This chain joins TRBV5-1 and TRBJ2-7, with 7 bases that match TRBD1. The CDR3 consists of 18 residues. Germline CDR1 is SGHRS and CDR2 is YFSETQ. Trimming removed 0 bases from V and 0 bases from J; junction bases left unmatched: 12. CDR3 nucleotides: TGCGCCAGCAGCTTGGTTCCAGGGGGTCCCCCCCTCTCCTACGAGCAGTACTTC. Its protein product is CASSLVPGGPPLSYEQYF.

The J gene is TRBJ2-3, the V gene TRBV30; 8 bases match TRBD2. This CDR3 is 16 amino acids long. V trimming: 0 bases; J trimming: 2 bases; junction bases outside the gene matches: 7. CDR1 and CDR2 (germline): GTSNPN, SVGIG (reference sequence). This CDR3 is CAWSVLERGPTDTQYF. The CDR3 coding sequence is TGTGCCTGGAGTGTTCTCGAGCGGGGGCCCACAGATACGCAGTATTTT.

This chain links TRBV4-1 with TRBJ2-2; maybe TRBD1 (6 bases). CDR1 is MGHRA and CDR2 is YSYEKL in the germline V gene. The CDR3 contains 14 residues. The V and J ends lost 4 bases and 6 bases respectively, with 12 bases between them. CDR3 sequence reads: CASSLDRIPGELFF. In DNA form, the CDR3 reads TGCGCCAGCAGCCTTGACAGGATACCCGGGGAGCTGTTTTTT.

The chain carries TRBV14 and TRBJ2-5, with 11 bases identical to TRBD2. Losses at the gene ends were 5 bases for V and 6 bases for J; bases not matched to a gene: 11. From germline, CDR1 is SGHDN and CDR2 FVKESK. The CDR3 has 16 amino acids. The CDR3 DNA is TGTGCCAGCAGCGAGCTACTAGCGGGAGCGGGAAAGACCCAGTACTTC. Encoded protein: CASSELLAGAGKTQYF.

The DNA for the CDR3 is TGTGCCAGCCGGGTAGATACGCAGTATTTT. It is translated as CASRVDTQYF. The J gene is TRBJ2-3, the V gene TRBV6-5; D not certain. CDR3 length: 10 residues. With 8 bases removed from V and 5 bases from J, the gap between germline ends came to 5 bases. Germline CDR1 reads MNHEY; CDR2 reads SVGAGI.

The rearrangement uses TRBV2 and TRBJ1-5, with D unclear. In germline, CDR1 is SNHLY, CDR2 FYNNEI. The V end was cut by 5 bases, the J end by 7 bases, with 12 bases between. The CDR3 sequence is 13 residues long. The CDR3 nucleotides read TGTGCCAGCAGTCCCGGGATTGGGCAGCCCCAGCATTTT. It specifies CASSPGIGQPQHF.

The chain recombines TRBV19 with TRBJ1-5; TRBD1 matches at 10 bases. The CDR3 is made up of 17 amino acids. Germline V gene sequence: CDR1 LNHDA, CDR2 SQIVND (reference sequence). Trimming at V came to 4 bases and at J to 3 bases, leaving 9 bases not matched to a gene. The DNA of the CDR3 is TGTGCCAGTAGTAGGTGGACAGGGGGGGGTGACAATCAGCCCCAGCATTTT. Encoded protein: CASSRWTGGGDNQPQHF.

The genes are TRBV2 and TRBJ2-3, with 9 bases identical to TRBD2. V gave up 4 bases and J gave up 4 bases; unmatched junction bases: 6. CDR3 size: 15 residues. Germline V gene lookup returns CDR1 SNHLY and CDR2 FYNNEI. The CDR3 protein is CASSAAGGRSDTQYF. CDR3 DNA: TGTGCCAGCAGTGCGGCGGGAGGGCGGTCAGATACGCAGTATTTT.

The chain couples TRBV7-2 to TRBJ1-2; the D is unclear. CDR1 is SGHTA, CDR2 FQGNSA, per germline. The CDR3 runs 17 residues. The V and J ends lost 1 base and 0 bases respectively, with 15 bases between them. The CDR3, as DNA: TGTGCCAGCAGCTTAGATAGGTCAGGCGCTCCTAACTATGGCTACACCTTC. It specifies CASSLDRSGAPNYGYTF.

This chain links TRBV7-8 with TRBJ1-2, with TRBD1 matching over 8 bases. Germline-derived CDR1 and CDR2 are SGHVS and FQNEAQ. The ends lost 5 bases at V and 6 bases at J; junction bases unmatched: 8. The CDR3 extends over 14 amino acids. The CDR3 region has the DNA TGTGCCAGCAGCCCGTGGGACAGGCCCAATGGCTACACCTTC. Translating it yields CASSPWDRPNGYTF.

The V gene is TRBV4-1, the J gene TRBJ2-3; 7 nucleotides match TRBD2. Germline CDR1 reads MGHRA; CDR2 reads YSYEKL. The CDR3 consists of 17 residues. The J segment lost 6 bases and the V segment lost 0 bases, leaving 12 bases of the junction unmatched. The CDR3 region is CASSQDREGGLLDTQYF. As DNA, the CDR3 is TGCGCCAGCAGCCAAGATCGCGAGGGAGGGCTTCTCGATACGCAGTATTTT.

The rearrangement joins TRBV30 to TRBJ2-3, with 8 nucleotides matching TRBD1. The CDR3 runs 16 residues. Trimming took 2 bases from V and 2 from J; bases not matched to a gene: 9. Germline V gene lookup returns CDR1 GTSNPN and CDR2 SVGIG (reference sequence). For the CDR3, the DNA is TGTGCCTGGAGTAGGATTCAGGGGGCGGTCACAGATACGCAGTATTTT. It translates to CAWSRIQGAVTDTQYF.

The V and J genes are TRBV6-7 and TRBJ2-3, with TRBD2 matching 9 bases. TRBV6-7 is flagged as an ORF with uncertain function. There are 16 residues in the CDR3. V lost 8 bases to trimming and J lost 5 bases; unmatched junction nucleotides: 14. CDR3 amino acids: CASYGGAGGFGDTQYF. The CDR3 DNA reads TGTGCCAGCTACGGGGGCGCGGGAGGGTTTGGAGATACGCAGTATTTT.

The V gene is TRBV7-2, the J gene TRBJ1-2; D is unresolved. The CDR3 length is 14 residues. Trimming took 3 bases from V and 2 from J, leaving 10 bases between them. Germline V gives CDR1 SGHTA, CDR2 FQGNSA. CDR3: CASSFRQVNYGYTF. The CDR3 region has the DNA TGTGCCAGCAGCTTCCGCCAGGTGAACTATGGCTACACCTTC. The full variable domain, completed using reference TRBV7-2 and TRBJ1-2, is GAGVSQSPSNKVTEKGKDVELRCDPISGHTALYWYRQSLGQGLEFLIYFQGNSAPDKSGLPSDRFSAERTGGSVSTLTIQRTQQEDSAVYLCASSFRQVNYGYTFGSGTRLTVV.

The chain links TRBV30 to TRBJ2-3, with 11 nucleotides matching TRBD2. The germline CDR1 and CDR2 sequences are GTSNPN and SVGIG (reference sequence). J was trimmed by 0 bases and V by 4 bases; bases with no gene match: 3. This CDR3 has 15 amino acids. In DNA form, the CDR3 reads TGTGCCTGGATGACTAGCGGGACAAGCACAGATACGCAGTATTTT. Protein product: CAWMTSGTSTDTQYF.

The J gene is TRBJ2-7, the V gene TRBV29-1; D is ambiguous. The CDR3 consists of 11 residues. Trimming removed 1 base at V and 3 bases at J, with 4 bases between. Germline CDR1 reads SQVTM; CDR2 reads ANQGSEA. The CDR3 sequence is CSVEVYYEQYF. The CDR3 nucleotides read TGCAGCGTTGAAGTGTACTACGAGCAGTACTTC.

The J gene is TRBJ2-1, the V gene TRBV30, with TRBD1 as a possible D gene (5 bases). CDR1 GTSNPN and CDR2 SVGIG come from the germline V gene (reference sequence). The CDR3 runs to 14 residues. Between the trimmed V and J ends, which lost 0 bases and 2 bases, there was a span of 8 bases. The CDR3 coding sequence is TGTGCCTGGAGTGTATGGGGCGCCTACAATGAGCAGTTCTTC. Encoded protein: CAWSVWGAYNEQFF. The full variable domain, completed using reference TRBV30 and TRBJ2-1, is SQTIHQWPATLVQPVGSPLSLECTVEGTSNPNLYWYRQAAGRGLQLLFYSVGIGQISSEVPQNLSASRPQDRQFILSSKKLLLSDSGFYLCAWSVWGAYNEQFFGPGTRLTVL.

The chain links TRBV6-1 to TRBJ2-7; possible D gene TRBD1, 5 bases. From germline, CDR1 is MNHNS and CDR2 SASEGT. The CDR3 covers 15 residues. With 8 bases removed from V and 3 bases from J, the gap between germline ends came to 20 bases. The CDR3 region has the DNA TGTGCCAGCCGGCAAGGGGCCCCAAGGGACTACGAGCAGTACTTC. This encodes CASRQGAPRDYEQYF.

The chain has TRBV27 and TRBJ1-6, with TRBD1 matching 7 bases. CDR3 length: 16 residues. With 6 bases clipped from V and 7 bases from J, the junction kept 12 bases outside the gene matches. The germline gives CDR1 MNHEY, CDR2 SMNVEV (reference sequence). The CDR3 loop is CASSSSGTAQNSPLHF. In DNA, the CDR3 is TGTGCCAGCAGCTCCAGTGGGACAGCCCAGAATTCACCCCTCCACTTT.

In regard to this clone: One end of the junction is discordant with germline, which a read error may explain. The gene calls are TRBV30 and TRBJ2-5; D possibly corresponds to TRBD1 (6 bases). CDR1 and CDR2 (germline): GTSNPN, SVGIG (reference sequence). This CDR3 spans 13 amino acids. The chain's CDR3 is CAWGVGGVETQYF. In DNA form, the CDR3 reads TGTGCCTGGGGTGTAGGGGGAGTAGAGACCCAGTACTTC.

The gene calls are TRBV30 and TRBJ1-1; 10 bases agree with TRBD1. CDR1 and CDR2 from the germline V gene are GTSNPN and SVGIG (reference sequence). The CDR3 totals 14 residues. The J segment lost 1 base and the V segment lost 1 base, leaving 0 bases of the junction unmatched. CDR3 in amino acids: CAWSGDRGNTEAFF. The CDR3 nucleotides are TGTGCCTGGAGTGGGGACAGGGGGAACACTGAAGCTTTCTTT.